Detailed here is one T cell receptor beta chain. Its antigen is unidentified. V lost 2 bases and J lost 9, with 14 bases in between. CDR3 length: 14 residues. Germline lookup yields CDR1 MNHNS and CDR2 SASEGT. This record comes from a study of T cell responses to AZD1222 COVID-19 vaccine. For the study at large: The analysis combined second doses at about 4 or about 12 weeks. Whole-study findings and limits: Clonal diversity was possibly underestimated, and white British individuals and females predominated among donors. Close to half of all spike-specific TCRs reportedly target regions of the variants that are unmutated. Among those given AZD1222, only 5 to 7 were seropositive at baseline.

Some clones are missing from TCRdb's copy, which holds only in-frame ones; the method was immunoSEQ multiplex PCR. The data hold 100,000 to 130,000 clones, with 70% to 90% observed a single time. Here the sequenced sample was peripheral blood, taken on day 0 of AZD1222 vaccination. The chain combines TRBV6-1 with TRBJ2-4; either TRBD1 or TRBD2 may supply D (5 bases each). The TCR sequence derives from an adult in good health. This CDR3 is CASSEYGMGTIQYF. CDR3 in DNA: TGTGCCAGCAGTGAATACGGGATGGGGACCATTCAGTACTTC.